Shown below are 28 T cell receptor beta chains from a single sample sequenced in a study of T cells in Graves' hyperthyroidism and ophthalmopathy. Template material for amplifying TCR beta CDR3 regions consisted of RNA transcripts. TCR CDR3 regions were first amplified by RT-PCR with HTBI primers. MiXCR was run by TCRdb on the multiplex PCR reads, yielding one entry per CDR3 protein. Of 300,000 to 450,000 distinct CDR3 sequences in the sample, roughly 14% are singletons; the top ten hold roughly 9.6%. The sequenced sample consisted of blood. Every receptor here comes from a woman aged 55-70 years with Graves' hyperthyroidism.

In its sample, this clonotype was seen many times. V usage is TRBV28 and J usage is TRBJ2-7, with D perhaps TRBD1 (5 bases). Per the germline V gene, CDR1 is MDHEN and CDR2 is SYDVKM. V was clipped by 3 bases and J by 2 bases, with 8 bases between them. CDR3 length: 13 amino acids. The CDR3 loop is CASSLGQTYEQYF. As DNA, the CDR3 is TGTGCCAGCAGTTTGGGGCAGACCTACGAGCAGTACTTC.

This clonotype was observed many times. The chain combines TRBV19 with TRBJ2-7; TRBD2 matches at 13 bases. The CDR3 length is 16 residues. With 4 bases clipped from V and 7 bases from J, the junction kept 10 bases outside the gene matches. CDR1 and CDR2 (germline): LNHDA, SQIVND (reference sequence). The CDR3 DNA reads TGTGCCAGTAGTACATCCGGACAGGGACTAGCGGGAGAGCAGTACTTC. Translation gives CASSTSGQGLAGEQYF.

The J gene is TRBJ2-1, the V gene TRBV12-5; 7 nucleotides line up with TRBD2. V dropped 7 bases and J dropped 4; count of bases not matched to a gene: 7. The germline gives CDR1 LGHNT, CDR2 FRNRAP. This CDR3 has 14 amino acids. The CDR3 DNA sequence: TGTGCTAGTGAACGCGGAGCGGGGTACAATGAGCAGTTCTTC. This gives the protein CASERGAGYNEQFF.

This clonotype appeared many times. The gene calls are TRBV18 and TRBJ2-5; 8 positions match TRBD1. Germline V gene lookup returns CDR1 KGHSH and CDR2 LQKENI. The CDR3 runs 17 residues. The J segment lost 4 bases and the V segment lost 2 bases, leaving 12 bases of the junction unmatched. The DNA for the CDR3 is TGTGCCAGCTCACCAATCGCAGACAGGGGTTCTCTAGAGACCCAGTACTTC. It codes for CASSPIADRGSLETQYF. The variable domain in full, completed from reference TRBV18 and TRBJ2-5, reads NAGVMQNPRHLVRRRGQEARLRCSPMKGHSHVYWYRQLPEEGLKFMVYLQKENIIDESGMPKERFSAEFPKEGPSILRIQQVVRGDSAAYFCASSPIADRGSLETQYFGPGTRLLVL.

Ten or more counts support this clonotype. The J gene is TRBJ2-5, the V gene TRBV24-1; D call uncertain. The CDR3 has 14 amino acids. Germline CDR1 and CDR2: KGHDR and SFDVKD. V lost 3 bases and J 2 bases, leaving 9 bases between the germline ends. For the CDR3, the DNA is TGTGCCACCAGTGATGGGCCAGCGCAAGAGACCCAGTACTTC. Translation gives CATSDGPAQETQYF.

V is TRBV4-1 and J is TRBJ2-1, with 8 positions matching TRBD2. Germline V CDR1 and CDR2: MGHRA, YSYEKL. This CDR3 has 16 amino acids. The junction had 16 bases not matched to a gene; V was cut back by 8 bases and J by 7 bases. The CDR3 reads CASEQVLAGGLNEQFF. In nucleotides, the CDR3 is TGCGCCAGCGAACAGGTTCTTGCGGGAGGCCTGAATGAGCAGTTCTTC.

This clonotype has at least ten counts. One junction end disagrees with the germline gene, perhaps due to a read error. The chain joins TRBV28 to TRBJ2-5; the match to TRBD2 covers 10 bases. Germline loops: CDR1 MDHEN, CDR2 SYDVKM. The CDR3 runs to 13 residues. The CDR3 reads CASIPGLAGDPHF. As DNA, the CDR3 is TGTGCCAGCATCCCAGGTCTAGCGGGGGACCCTCACTTC. Together with reference TRBV28 and TRBJ2-5, the CDR3 gives the full variable domain: DVKVTQSSRYLVKRTGEKVFLECVQDMDHENMFWYRQDPGLGLRLIYFSYDVKMKEKGDIPEGYSVSREKKERFSLILESASTNQTSMYLCASIPGLAGDPHFGPGTRLLVL.

This clonotype was seen repeatedly, ten times or more. The chain has TRBV6-1 and TRBJ2-3; the D is unclear. Germline V gene data show CDR1 as MNHNS and CDR2 as SASEGT. The V gene lost 1 base and the J gene lost 2 bases, with 10 bases spanning the gap. The CDR3 is made up of 15 amino acids. CDR3 protein: CASSEVYSFTDTQYF. The CDR3 bases are TGTGCCAGCAGTGAAGTCTACAGTTTCACAGATACGCAGTATTTT.

This clonotype was found a few times. This chain links TRBV2 with TRBJ2-3; no definite D call. Germline V gene sequence: CDR1 SNHLY, CDR2 FYNNEI. This CDR3 comprises 13 residues. V was shortened by 6 bases and J by 0 bases, with 7 bases between the two germline ends. As DNA, the CDR3 is TGTGCCAGCAGCACAGAGAGCACAGATACGCAGTATTTT. Protein sequence: CASSTESTDTQYF.

This chain connects TRBV15 to TRBJ2-4, with a weak D call TRBD1 (6 bases). Germline values: CDR1 LNHNV, CDR2 YYDKDF (reference sequence). V was cut by 0 bases and J by 5 bases, with 17 bases left in between. CDR3 size: 17 residues. The CDR3 sequence: CATSRDRGTAWENIQYF. CDR3 nucleotides: TGTGCCACCAGCAGAGATAGGGGGACCGCGTGGGAAAACATTCAGTACTTC.

The chain is built from TRBV19 and TRBJ1-1, with D possibly TRBD1 on 5 matching bases. The V gene lost 4 bases and the J gene lost 10 bases, with 16 bases spanning the gap. Looked up from germline, CDR1 is LNHDA and CDR2 is SQIVND (reference sequence). The CDR3 is 13 residues long. This chain's CDR3 is CASSTRDGRRAFF. In DNA, the CDR3 is TGTGCCAGTAGTACACGGGACGGGCGACGAGCTTTCTTT.

This clonotype was observed a few times. CDR3 loop: CASSHRTGQETQYF. Here the CDR3 DNA reads TGCGCCAGCAGCCACCGGACGGGACAAGAGACCCAGTACTTC. J is TRBJ2-5 and V is TRBV5-1; the D gene is possibly TRBD2 (5 bases). The CDR3 sequence is 14 residues long. Trimming took 4 bases from V and 2 from J, leaving 12 bases between them. The germline gives CDR1 SGHRS, CDR2 YFSETQ.

This clonotype was seen a handful of times. The chain uses TRBV5-1 and TRBJ2-1; 9 bases agree with TRBD1. Looked up from germline, CDR1 is SGHRS and CDR2 is YFSETQ. The CDR3 is 13 amino acids. V shed 3 bases and J 12 bases; nucleotides not matched to a gene: 7. CDR3 residues: CASSSAGTGTQFF. The DNA for the CDR3 is TGCGCCAGCAGCTCCGCGGGGACAGGGACGCAGTTCTTC.

In this sample, this clonotype turned up many times. The chain employs TRBV20-1 and TRBJ1-1, with TRBD1 matching 8 bases. The CDR3 runs 13 residues. The germline V gene has CDR1 DFQATT and CDR2 SNEGSKA (reference sequence). Unmatched junction bases numbered 5, after V lost 3 bases and J lost 5 bases. CDR3 nucleotide sequence: TGCAGTGCTAGGACACAGGGGGAAACTGAAGCTTTCTTT. Its protein product is CSARTQGETEAFF.

This clonotype was found a few times. This chain links TRBV20-1 with TRBJ2-7, with D maybe TRBD2 (5 bases). The CDR3 spans 12 residues. V shed 2 bases and J shed 4 bases, with 9 bases lying between them. CDR1 and CDR2 (germline): DFQATT, SNEGSKA (reference sequence). CDR3 sequence (DNA): TGCAGTGCTAGACCCCGGGGTTACGAGCAGTACTTC. Translation gives CSARPRGYEQYF.

This clonotype occurred a few times. This chain links TRBV5-5 with TRBJ2-6, with 8 bases lining up with TRBD1. The CDR3 sequence is 21 residues long. Per germline, CDR1 SGHKS and CDR2 YYEKEE (reference sequence). The ends lost 3 bases at V and 1 base at J; junction bases unmatched: 18. The DNA of the CDR3 is TGTGCCAGCAGCTCGATCGCAGGGGGCCGAACCCCCCGGTCTGGGGCCAACGTCCTGACTTTC. Its protein is CASSSIAGGRTPRSGANVLTF. Full variable domain (missing parts from reference TRBV5-5 and TRBJ2-6): DAGVTQSPTHLIKTRGQQVTLRCSPISGHKSVSWYQQVLGQGPQFIFQYYEKEERGRGNFPDRFSARQFPNYSSELNVNALLLGDSALYLCASSSIAGGRTPRSGANVLTFGAGSRLTVL.

This clonotype has ten or more counts. The chain has TRBV20-1 and TRBJ2-7; 7 bases agree with TRBD2. After removal of 8 bases from V and 5 bases from J, the junction contained 12 bases not matched to a gene. Germline assignment: CDR1 DFQATT and CDR2 SNEGSKA (reference sequence). The length of the CDR3 is 13 residues. The DNA of the CDR3 is TGCAGTCCGATTCCGGGACTATACAACGAGCAGTACTTC. Its translation is CSPIPGLYNEQYF.

This clonotype was counted ten times or more. The chain is built from TRBV7-2 and TRBJ2-7; 9 bases match TRBD1. Germline CDR1 SGHTA, CDR2 FQGNSA. This CDR3 contains 14 residues. The J segment lost 6 bases and the V segment lost 5 bases, leaving 8 bases of the junction unmatched. The DNA for the CDR3 is TGTGCCAGCAGCCTAAGGGACAGGGTTTTCGAGCAGTACTTC. Translation gives CASSLRDRVFEQYF.

This clonotype came up many times. This sequence joins TRBV5-1 and TRBJ2-3; the D gene is possibly TRBD2 (6 bases). Germline V gives CDR1 SGHRS, CDR2 YFSETQ. This CDR3 is built from 14 residues. Deletions cut 5 bases from V and 1 base from J, with 11 bases between. CDR3 nucleotide sequence: TGCGCCAGCAGGCCTAGCGCACGCACAGATACGCAGTATTTT. Translation: CASRPSARTDTQYF.

There are many counts of this clonotype. This rearrangement joins TRBV2 to TRBJ2-7, with a tentative D call TRBD1 (6 bases). Germline V CDR1 and CDR2: SNHLY, FYNNEI. V lost 10 bases and J 2 bases, leaving 18 bases between the germline ends. This CDR3 has 14 residues. The CDR3 spells CATMPGQKAYEQYF. CDR3 DNA: TGTGCCACAATGCCGGGACAAAAAGCCTACGAGCAGTACTTC.

This clonotype was observed many times. For the CDR3, the DNA is TGTGCCAGCAGTTTATGGGCTAGCGGGATCAATGAGCAGTTCTTC. Its translation: CASSLWASGINEQFF. The J gene is TRBJ2-1, the V gene TRBV28, with 9 bases fitting TRBD2. Germline assignment: CDR1 MDHEN and CDR2 SYDVKM. CDR3 length: 15 amino acids. After removal of 0 bases from V and 6 bases from J, the junction contained 3 bases not matched to a gene.

At least ten counts were recorded for this clonotype. The chain combines TRBV7-3 with TRBJ2-1; 9 nucleotides agree with TRBD2. Germline-derived CDR1 and CDR2 are SGHTA and FQGTGA. J lost 4 bases, V lost 5 bases, and 6 bases had no gene match. CDR3 length equals 15 residues. The DNA of the CDR3 is TGTGCCAGCAGCCTCGGGACTAGCAGATACAATGAGCAGTTCTTC. Translation: CASSLGTSRYNEQFF.

At least ten counts were recorded for this clonotype. The chain uses TRBV30 and TRBJ2-1; either TRBD1 or TRBD2 may fit D (5 bases each). The CDR3 covers 15 residues. Germline lookup yields CDR1 GTSNPN and CDR2 SVGIG (reference sequence). V was cut by 3 bases and J by 2 bases, with 14 bases left in between. CDR3 residues: CAWRGSGGAYNEQFF. CDR3 nucleotides: TGTGCCTGGAGGGGAAGTGGGGGAGCCTACAATGAGCAGTTCTTC.

The V and J genes are TRBV10-3 and TRBJ2-7, with TRBD2 as a possible D gene (6 bases). Trimming left V 8 bases short and J 2 bases short, with 10 bases between. The CDR3 covers 12 residues. The germline V gene encodes CDR1 ENHRY and CDR2 SYGVKD. CDR3 DNA sequence: TGTGCCATCGGGACTGGGACCTACGAGCAGTACTTC. Encoded protein: CAIGTGTYEQYF.

This clonotype was observed many times. The rearrangement uses TRBV5-1 and TRBJ2-7; unclear D gene. The CDR3 consists of 14 residues. Looked up from germline, CDR1 is SGHRS and CDR2 is YFSETQ. Trimming stripped 5 bases from V and 5 bases from J, with 17 bases between. The CDR3 protein is CASSPFDTGHEQYF. The CDR3 coding sequence is TGCGCCAGCAGTCCATTCGACACGGGTCACGAGCAGTACTTC.

This clonotype was observed a handful of times. This sequence joins TRBV5-1 and TRBJ1-4, with 8 bases lining up with TRBD1. After removal of 4 bases from V and 7 bases from J, the junction contained 6 bases not matched to a gene. CDR3 length: 14 amino acids. Per the germline V gene, CDR1 is SGHRS and CDR2 is YFSETQ. The CDR3 protein is CASSIGQGSEKLFF. The CDR3, as DNA: TGCGCCAGCAGCATAGGACAGGGCAGTGAAAAACTGTTTTTT.

The table lists this clonotype with many counts. At one end the junction does not follow the germline gene, possibly because of a read error. The rearrangement joins TRBV29-1 to TRBJ2-1; TRBD1 matches at 7 bases. This CDR3 has 14 residues. From germline, CDR1 is SQVTM and CDR2 ANQGSEA. In DNA, the CDR3 is TGCAGCGTCGAAGGGACAGTCTCCTACAATGAGCAGTTCTTC. Protein sequence: CSVEGTVSYNEQFF.

This clonotype was seen ten or more times. V gene TRBV7-2 combines with J gene TRBJ2-7; D is possibly TRBD1 or TRBD2 (6 bases each). The CDR3 extends over 16 amino acids. V shed 6 bases and J shed 3 bases, with 21 bases lying between them. Looked up from germline, CDR1 is SGHTA and CDR2 is FQGNSA. The CDR3 sequence is CASSWRGATLGYEQYF. The CDR3 DNA is TGTGCCAGCAGTTGGAGGGGGGCAACGCTGGGCTACGAGCAGTACTTC.